A selection of T cell receptor beta chains follows, all from one sample in a study of T-cell reconstitution after alpha-beta-depleted transplantation in children. TCRdb reprocessed the PCR reads with MiXCR, giving one entry per CDR3 protein. The data hold some 600,000 distinct CDR3 sequences, with around 13% observed a single time. The sample consisted of PBMCs, mostly from graft donor cells, taken 360 days after TCRalphabeta/CD19-depleted stem cell transplant. These receptor sequences come from a male patient under 18 who had a stem cell transplant for acute myeloid leukemia, so the T cells may come from the graft donor. The CDR3 runs from the conserved cysteine through the conserved F or W. The D gene is left open where the match is weak. Clone size, where shown, is once, few, many, or a class for clones that have expanded.

d_call,clone_size,v_call,j_call,cdr3_nt,cdr3_aa
.,few,TRBV28,TRBJ2-7,TGTGCCAGCAGTTCATTAGCGGAGGGAGCGTACTTC,CASSSLAEGAYF
TRBD2,.,TRBV29-1,TRBJ2-7,TGCAGCGTCACAGTCGGGACTAGCTTTTCCGAGCAGTACTTC,CSVTVGTSFSEQYF
TRBD1,.,TRBV7-2,TRBJ2-1,TGTGCCAGCAGCTTAGAGACAGGGGACAATGAGCAGTTCTTC,CASSLETGDNEQFF
.,few,TRBV18,TRBJ2-7,TGTGCCAGCTCAATGTCCGTGGTCGAGGCCTACGAGCAGTACTTC,CASSMSVVEAYEQYF
TRBD2,many,TRBV9,TRBJ2-1,TGTGCCAGCAGCGAACCGGGACTAGCACCTTACAATGAGCAGTTCTTC,CASSEPGLAPYNEQFF
.,.,TRBV19,TRBJ2-7,TGTGCCAGTAGTATAAACAGTGCCAGCTCCTACGAGCAGTACTTC,CASSINSASSYEQYF
TRBD2,few,TRBV12-3/TRBV12-4,TRBJ2-3,TGTGCCAGCAGTTTAGTAACGGGAGGGACAGATACGCAGTATTTT,CASSLVTGGTDTQYF
TRBD1,few,TRBV20-1,TRBJ1-5,TGCAGTGCTACAGGGGGCGAGAATAGCAATCAGCCCCAGCATTTT,CSATGGENSNQPQHF
TRBD2,few,TRBV5-1,TRBJ2-2,TGCGCCAGCAGCTCGGGGGGGTTCGGTGCCGTAGAGCTGTTTTTT,CASSSGGFGAVELFF
TRBD2,.,TRBV28,TRBJ2-7,TGTGCCAGCACCCTCGGGACTAGCGGGATGTACGAGCAGTACTTC,CASTLGTSGMYEQYF
.,.,TRBV10-3,TRBJ2-7,TGTTCTGGGGGTTACGAGCAGTACTTC,CSGGYEQYF
TRBD1,few,TRBV27,TRBJ2-7,TGTGCCACCTCTTTTGGCGGACAGGTCTACGAGCAGTACTTC,CATSFGGQVYEQYF
.,many,TRBV5-5,TRBJ2-3,TGTGCCAGCAGCCGGCTCACAGATACGCAGTATTTT,CASSRLTDTQYF
TRBD1,many,TRBV10-3,TRBJ1-4,TGTGCCATCAGTGAGGACAGGGGAAAACTGTTTTTT,CAISEDRGKLFF
TRBD1,few,TRBV28,TRBJ1-2,TGTGCCAGCAGCCCTCTTTGGACAGGGGGCGGGGGCTACACCTTC,CASSPLWTGGGGYTF
TRBD2,.,TRBV20-1,TRBJ2-3,TGCAGTGCTACCAGGGGACTAGCGGGAATAGATACGCAGTATTTT,CSATRGLAGIDTQYF
.,.,TRBV11-1,TRBJ2-7,TGTGCCAGCAGCGGCAGGGCTTCTGAACTACGGTCCTACGAGCAGTACTTC,CASSGRASELRSYEQYF
TRBD2,few,TRBV10-3,TRBJ2-1,TGTGCCATCATGGCGGGAGGGCCCAATGAGCAGTTCTTC,CAIMAGGPNEQFF
TRBD1,few,TRBV3-1,TRBJ2-7,TGTGCCAGCAGCCAAGTTGGTAGGGGGCAAGACGAGCAGTACTTC,CASSQVGRGQDEQYF
.,.,TRBV5-1,TRBJ2-5,TGCGCCAGCAGAGAACAGGTCCTCCAAGAGACCCAGTACTTC,CASREQVLQETQYF
TRBD1,few,TRBV20-1,TRBJ2-7,TGCAGTGGTAGAGGGACAGGGCCATACGAGCAGTACTTC,CSGRGTGPYEQYF
TRBD1,few,TRBV20-1,TRBJ1-5,TGCAGTGCTTGGACAGGGCGCTATAGCAATCAGCCCCAGCATTTT,CSAWTGRYSNQPQHF
.,few,TRBV27,TRBJ2-1,TGTGCCAGCAGTTTAAGGGAGTTCTACAATGAGCAGTTCTTC,CASSLREFYNEQFF
.,few,TRBV9,TRBJ2-7,TGTGCCAGCAGCGTAGGGCTAACCTACGAGCAGTACTTC,CASSVGLTYEQYF
.,few,TRBV7-7,TRBJ2-5,TGTGCTAGCAGCCCGTCAGGGATTTGGGCAGGGACCCAGTACTTC,CASSPSGIWAGTQYF
.,few,TRBV15,TRBJ2-6,TGTGCCACAGGTCACCGGGCCCTCCCCGGAGCCAACGTCCTGACTTTC,CATGHRALPGANVLTF
TRBD1,.,TRBV28,TRBJ2-2,TGTGCCAGCAGTTTACATCGGCAGGGGGTTACCACCGGGGAGCTGTTTTTT,CASSLHRQGVTTGELFF
.,few,TRBV11-2,TRBJ2-1,TGTGCCAGCAGCCCAGGCTACCGGAGTGGGAATGAGCAGTTCTTC,CASSPGYRSGNEQFF
TRBD2,few,TRBV29-1,TRBJ2-7,TGCGCGGGGGGCGAACCTCCCTACGAGCAGTACTTC,CAGGEPPYEQYF
.,.,TRBV28,TRBJ2-6,TGTGCCAGCAGTTTACTGGCAGCCTCTGGGGCCAACGTCCTGACTTTC,CASSLLAASGANVLTF
TRBD2,.,TRBV20-1,TRBJ2-1,TGCAGTGCTAGAGTGACTAGCGGTAATGAGCAGTTCTTC,CSARVTSGNEQFF
TRBD2,.,TRBV10-3,TRBJ2-3,TGTGCCACTTCTTCTGCGGGAGGGCCGCAAGATACGCAGTATTTT,CATSSAGGPQDTQYF
TRBD2,few,TRBV9,TRBJ2-1,TGTGCCAGCAGCGTAGAAGCGGGAGGGACCTACAATGAGCAGTTCTTC,CASSVEAGGTYNEQFF
.,few,TRBV15,TRBJ1-5,TGTGCCACCAGCAGAGATCAGGGCGGCAATCAGCCCCAGCATTTT,CATSRDQGGNQPQHF
TRBD2,few,TRBV6-2/TRBV6-3,TRBJ2-1,TGTGCCAGCAGCGGGACTAGCGGGCCTAGCTCCTACAATGAGCAGTTCTTC,CASSGTSGPSSYNEQFF
.,.,TRBV7-8,TRBJ1-4,TGTGCCAGCAGCTTAGGTTACAGTCGGGGGGAAAAACTGTTTTTT,CASSLGYSRGEKLFF
TRBD2,few,TRBV5-1,TRBJ2-7,TGCGCCAGCAGCCCCAGGACTAGCGGGAGCGCCAACGAGCAGTACTTC,CASSPRTSGSANEQYF
.,many,TRBV20-1,TRBJ1-4,TGCAGTCTAAGGGGAGCAACTAATGAAAAACTGTTTTTT,CSLRGATNEKLFF
TRBD2,.,TRBV6-1,TRBJ2-3,TGTGCCAGCAGGATAGCGGGACCGGGTGTGGATACGCAGTATTTT,CASRIAGPGVDTQYF
.,.,TRBV6-2/TRBV6-3,TRBJ2-1,TGTGCCAGCAGTTACGATGGCGGGATGGACAATGAGCAGTTCTTC,CASSYDGGMDNEQFF
.,.,TRBV4-3,TRBJ2-5,TGCGCCAGCCAGCACGGGGACCAAGAGACCCAGTACTTC,CASQHGDQETQYF
TRBD2,.,TRBV7-2,TRBJ2-3,TGTGCCAGCAGCCCGACTAGCGGTCGCGATACGCAGTATTTT,CASSPTSGRDTQYF
.,many,TRBV29-1,TRBJ2-7,TGCAGCGTCCCTATCGGTCTCCACGAGCAGTACTTC,CSVPIGLHEQYF
TRBD2,many,TRBV28,TRBJ2-7,TGTGCCAGCAGTTTTAGTCTAGCGGGAGCATACGAGCAGTACTTC,CASSFSLAGAYEQYF
.,.,TRBV6-2/TRBV6-3,TRBJ2-7,TGTGCCAGCAGTTATTTCCTGACTTCGAGCCTCTCCTACGAGCAGTACTTC,CASSYFLTSSLSYEQYF
.,many,TRBV28,TRBJ2-7,TGTGCCAGCAGTTTATTTACTCACAGTCCGACCTACGAGCAGTACTTC,CASSLFTHSPTYEQYF
.,few,TRBV12-3/TRBV12-4,TRBJ2-2,TGTGCCAGCAGTTTTGGCGGGGCCACCGGGGAGCTGTTTTTT,CASSFGGATGELFF
.,.,TRBV20-1,TRBJ2-1,TGCAGTGCTAGAGATTCTAGGGGAAACAATGAGCAGTTCTTC,CSARDSRGNNEQFF
TRBD2,few,TRBV6-1,TRBJ2-4,TGTGCCAGCAGCGAGGGACTAGTCCCAGAGAACATTCAGTACTTC,CASSEGLVPENIQYF
.,.,TRBV28,TRBJ2-3,TGTGCCAGCAGTTTCTCCGACTATACCACAGATACGCAGTATTTT,CASSFSDYTTDTQYF
.,.,TRBV28,TRBJ2-1,TGTGCCAGCAGTAACACAGGGTTGGGTGGGAATGAGCAGTTCTTC,CASSNTGLGGNEQFF
.,.,TRBV20-1,TRBJ2-7,TGCAGTGGGAGCTTAGGGGTCTACGAGCAGTACTTC,CSGSLGVYEQYF
.,.,TRBV20-1,TRBJ2-2,TGCAGTGCGCATCCAAACACCGGGGAGCTGTTTTTT,CSAHPNTGELFF
.,many,TRBV29-1,TRBJ2-6,TGCAGCGTTTGGGCAGGTACTTCTCTCTCTGGGGCCAACGTCCTGACTTTC,CSVWAGTSLSGANVLTF
TRBD2,.,TRBV28,TRBJ2-2,TGTGCCAGCAGTCCCCCCGGGGGGGTGAACACCGGGGAGCTGTTTTTT,CASSPPGGVNTGELFF
TRBD1,few,TRBV12-3/TRBV12-4,TRBJ1-1,TGTGCCAGCAGTTTAGATTCACAGGGGGCGCGAACTGAAGCTTTCTTT,CASSLDSQGARTEAFF
TRBD1,.,TRBV28,TRBJ2-7,TGTGCCAGCAGACGGGACAGTCATTTTGGGGAGCAGTACTTC,CASRRDSHFGEQYF
.,few,TRBV4-3,TRBJ2-7,TGCGCCAGCAGCCAGATGGGGGAAACCTACGAGCAGTACTTC,CASSQMGETYEQYF
TRBD2,few,TRBV20-1,TRBJ2-7,TGCAGTGCTAGCCGGGGACTAGCGAGTGAACCGTACTTC,CSASRGLASEPYF